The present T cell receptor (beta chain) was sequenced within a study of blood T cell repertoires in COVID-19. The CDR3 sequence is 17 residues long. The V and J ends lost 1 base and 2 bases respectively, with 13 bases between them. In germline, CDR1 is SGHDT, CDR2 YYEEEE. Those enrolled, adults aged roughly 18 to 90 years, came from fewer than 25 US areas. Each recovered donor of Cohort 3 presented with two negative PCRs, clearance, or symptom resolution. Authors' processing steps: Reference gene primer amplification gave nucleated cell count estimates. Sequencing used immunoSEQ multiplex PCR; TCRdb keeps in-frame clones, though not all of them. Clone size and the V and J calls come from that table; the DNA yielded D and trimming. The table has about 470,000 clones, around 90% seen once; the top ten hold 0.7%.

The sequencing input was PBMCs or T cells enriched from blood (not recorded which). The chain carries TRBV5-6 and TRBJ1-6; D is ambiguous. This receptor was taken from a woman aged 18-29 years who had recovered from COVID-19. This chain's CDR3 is CASSLLREGTYNSPLHF. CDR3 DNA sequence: TGTGCCAGCAGCTTGTTGCGGGAAGGGACCTATAATTCACCCCTCCACTTT. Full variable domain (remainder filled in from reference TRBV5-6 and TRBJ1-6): DAGVTQSPTHLIKTRGQQVTLRCSPKSGHDTVSWYQQALGQGPQFIFQYYEEEERQRGNFPDRFSGHQFPNYSSELNVNALLLGDSALYLCASSLLREGTYNSPLHFGNGTRLTVT.